These 29 T cell receptor beta chains were sequenced from one sample in a study of blood T cells in healthy people across ages. Sample-barcoded 5' priming and a J-beta primer mix drove a second PCR of roughly 7 to 11 cycles. Using its own MiXCR run on the 5' RACE reads, TCRdb lists one record per CDR3 protein. This table has roughly 800,000 distinct CDR3 sequences, 20% to 30% appearing once. The same data also contributed to another study, on T cells of mothers and their children.

The sequencing sample was made of blood. The source is a boy between 5 and 17 years old in good health.

This clonotype was detected a few times. The chain couples TRBV12-3 or TRBV12-4 to TRBJ2-2; no clear D gene. V was pared by 2 bases and J by 5 bases, with 12 bases between. This CDR3 has 15 residues. Here the CDR3 reads CASSLSGSRTGELFF. The CDR3 DNA reads as TGTGCCAGCAGTTTATCTGGAAGTAGGACCGGGGAGCTGTTTTTT.

This sequence joins TRBV14 and TRBJ2-5; 7 bases fit TRBD1. CDR1 SGHDN and CDR2 FVKESK come from the germline V gene. The CDR3 has 15 residues. The trim removed 2 bases at V and 4 bases at J, leaving 7 bases unmatched. The CDR3 DNA reads TGTGCCAGCAGCCAACTGGACAGGCCCGGAGAGACCCAGTACTTC. Residues: CASSQLDRPGETQYF.

This chain uses TRBV6-5 with TRBJ2-3, with 8 bases identical to TRBD1. Trimming at V came to 7 bases and at J to 2 bases, leaving 5 bases not matched to a gene. The CDR3 totals 14 residues. Germline assignment: CDR1 MNHEY and CDR2 SVGAGI. CDR3 loop: CASNRQGFTDTQYF. CDR3 sequence (DNA): TGTGCCAGCAATCGACAGGGGTTCACAGATACGCAGTATTTT.

This clonotype appeared a few times. The V gene is TRBV27, the J gene TRBJ2-3, with D unclear. Germline CDR1 and CDR2: MNHEY and SMNVEV (reference sequence). V was shortened by 3 bases and J by 1 base, with 8 bases between the two germline ends. This CDR3 has 14 residues. Here the CDR3 DNA reads TGTGCCAGCAGTTTCTTTTTGGGCACAGATACGCAGTATTTT. It translates to CASSFFLGTDTQYF.

CDR3 DNA sequence: TGTGCCAGCAGTAACATGTTCGGGGAGACCCAGTACTTC. As protein: CASSNMFGETQYF. The genes are TRBV28 and TRBJ2-5; D remains ambiguous. Trimming took off 5 bases at V and 5 bases at J, with 12 bases between the two ends. Germline V gene lookup returns CDR1 MDHEN and CDR2 SYDVKM. This CDR3 spans 13 amino acids.

This sequence joins TRBV28 and TRBJ2-4; D may be TRBD2 (5 bases). There are 14 residues in the CDR3. V was cut by 7 bases and J by 5 bases, with 15 bases left in between. Germline assignment: CDR1 MDHEN and CDR2 SYDVKM. CDR3 sequence (DNA): TGTGCCAGCAACCCGCCCGGAGGAGAAAACATTCAGTACTTC. Its protein product is CASNPPGGENIQYF. The entire variable domain, with the rest obtained from reference TRBV28 and TRBJ2-4, is as follows: DVKVTQSSRYLVKRTGEKVFLECVQDMDHENMFWYRQDPGLGLRLIYFSYDVKMKEKGDIPEGYSVSREKKERFSLILESASTNQTSMYLCASNPPGGENIQYFGAGTRLSVL.

The chain combines TRBV20-1 with TRBJ2-7, with D perhaps matching TRBD1 (5 bases). Looked up from germline, CDR1 is DFQATT and CDR2 is SNEGSKA (reference sequence). The CDR3 runs 11 residues. V was pared by 7 bases and J by 3 bases, with 10 bases between. The CDR3 DNA reads TGCAGTGGCACAGGCGGCTACGAGCAGTACTTC. Residues: CSGTGGYEQYF.

The chain has TRBV4-1 and TRBJ2-1; D might be TRBD1 or TRBD2, each matching 5 bases. CDR3 size: 18 residues. Trimming took 3 bases from V and 2 from J, leaving 20 bases between them. Germline V gives CDR1 MGHRA, CDR2 YSYEKL. The CDR3 here is CASSHLATGTPPYNEQFF. In nucleotides, the CDR3 is TGCGCCAGCAGCCACCTTGCTACCGGGACCCCACCCTACAATGAGCAGTTCTTC.

V usage is TRBV19 and J usage is TRBJ1-2, with TRBD1 matching over 9 bases. Unmatched junction bases numbered 11, after V lost 11 bases and J lost 7 bases. The germline CDR1 and CDR2 sequences are LNHDA and SQIVND (reference sequence). This CDR3 region has 13 residues. This chain's CDR3 is CAVSRDRARGYTF. The CDR3 nucleotides are TGTGCCGTGTCCCGGGACAGGGCACGTGGCTACACCTTC.

The rearrangement links TRBV11-2 to TRBJ2-5, with 15 nucleotides matching TRBD2. Unmatched junction bases numbered 4, after V lost 4 bases and J lost 1 base. The germline gives CDR1 SGHAT, CDR2 FQNNGV. There are 17 residues in the CDR3. CDR3 sequence reads: CASSSGLAGGFQETQYF. The DNA for the CDR3 is TGTGCCAGCAGCTCGGGACTAGCGGGGGGCTTCCAAGAGACCCAGTACTTC.

The rearrangement joins TRBV28 to TRBJ1-2; no reliable D call. This CDR3 comprises 13 residues. Germline V CDR1 and CDR2: MDHEN, SYDVKM. Deletions cut 10 bases from V and 8 bases from J, with 20 bases between. The CDR3 spells CATIPRALGGYTF. The CDR3 bases are TGTGCCACCATACCCCGGGCCCTGGGCGGCTACACCTTC.

This clonotype was seen more than once but under ten times. The rearrangement uses TRBV20-1 and TRBJ2-1, with TRBD1 as a possible D gene (6 bases). This CDR3 has 11 residues. Trimming removed 5 bases at V and 10 bases at J, with 12 bases between. Germline values: CDR1 DFQATT, CDR2 SNEGSKA (reference sequence). The CDR3 DNA is TGCAGTGCTTACAGGGTCCGGGAGCAGTTCTTC. It is translated as CSAYRVREQFF.

This clonotype showed up just a few times. The chain uses TRBV6-5 and TRBJ2-1, with TRBD2 matching over 7 bases. CDR3 length equals 14 residues. In germline, CDR1 is MNHEY, CDR2 SVGAGI. V dropped 7 bases and J dropped 3; count of bases not matched to a gene: 6. As DNA, the CDR3 is TGTGCCAGCACCGCGGAGCGGGGCTACAATGAGCAGTTCTTC. It yields the protein CASTAERGYNEQFF.

The sample holds a few counts of this clonotype. The chain recombines TRBV2 with TRBJ2-5, with 9 positions matching TRBD2. The CDR3 totals 15 residues. Germline V gene lookup returns CDR1 SNHLY and CDR2 FYNNEI. V was clipped by 4 bases and J by 2 bases; unmatched bases: 5. CDR3 coding DNA: TGTGCCAGCAGTGTAATTGCGGGGGGGCAAGAGACCCAGTACTTC. Its translation is CASSVIAGGQETQYF.

The sample holds a few counts of this clonotype. V gene TRBV18 combines with J gene TRBJ1-6; D unclear. The CDR3 loop spans 15 amino acids. The V gene's germline CDR1 is KGHSH and CDR2 LQKENI. V dropped 3 bases and J dropped 9 bases, with 15 bases sitting between them. CDR3 residues: CASSPREGEGSPLHF. The CDR3 DNA sequence: TGTGCCAGCTCACCGAGAGAGGGCGAGGGTTCACCCCTCCACTTT.

The chain uses TRBV12-3 or TRBV12-4 and TRBJ1-2, with D maybe TRBD1 (5 bases). The V end lost 5 bases, the J end lost 0 bases, and 13 bases lay between the germline ends. CDR3 length: 15 amino acids. Here the CDR3 DNA reads TGTGCCAGCAGTAAAGGGGACGGATCTAACTATGGCTACACCTTC. This gives the protein CASSKGDGSNYGYTF.

This clonotype was detected a few times. The genes are TRBV13 and TRBJ2-7, with a weak D call TRBD2 (5 bases). Trimming took off 0 bases at V and 1 base at J, with 10 bases between the two ends. The CDR3 loop spans 15 amino acids. Germline CDR1 and CDR2: PRHDT and FYEKMQ (reference sequence). The CDR3 region is CASSLGSGYSYEQYF. The CDR3 DNA sequence: TGTGCCAGCAGCTTAGGCTCGGGGTATTCCTACGAGCAGTACTTC.

This clonotype was observed a handful of times. The CDR3 sequence is CASSAAGGNYYEQYF. Here the CDR3 DNA reads TGTGCCAGCTCGGCGGCTGGGGGTAACTACTACGAGCAGTACTTC. The chain couples TRBV27 to TRBJ2-7; D may be TRBD1 or TRBD2 (5 bases each). V was cut by 8 bases and J by 3 bases, with 20 bases left in between. This CDR3 contains 15 residues. CDR1 MNHEY and CDR2 SMNVEV come from the germline V gene (reference sequence).

This clonotype was seen ten or more times. This chain links TRBV5-5 with TRBJ2-5; weak D call: TRBD1 (6 bases). Gene TRBJ2-7 matches the end of the DNA better, so the J call may be wrong. The length of the CDR3 is 13 residues. Germline V gene sequence: CDR1 SGHKS, CDR2 YYEKEE (reference sequence). DNA for the CDR3: TGTGCCAGCAGCTTTATGGCAGGGGTCGAGCAGTACTTC. Translating gives CASSFMAGVEQYF.

The sample holds a few counts of this clonotype. The chain employs TRBV20-1 and TRBJ1-2; 7 bases map to TRBD1. Germline V lookup: CDR1 DFQATT, CDR2 SNEGSKA (reference sequence). This CDR3 is 14 amino acids long. The ends lost 6 bases at V and 4 bases at J; junction bases unmatched: 11. CDR3 coding DNA: TGCAGTGCGGTTCCCGGGACAGAAGGCTATGGCTACACCTTC. Its translation is CSAVPGTEGYGYTF.

Remarks on this clonotype: The junction departs from germline at one end; a sequencing error may be responsible. V gene TRBV9 combines with J gene TRBJ2-5, with a tentative D call TRBD2 (6 bases). The CDR3 runs 13 residues. The V gene's germline CDR1 is SGDLS and CDR2 YYNGEE. The CDR3, as DNA: TGTGCCAGCAGTATCACAGGTCGGGAGACCCAGTGCTTC. It specifies CASSITGRETQCF.

This clonotype was observed a handful of times. This sequence joins TRBV29-1 and TRBJ2-5, with unresolved D. The germline CDR1 and CDR2 sequences are SQVTM and ANQGSEA. The CDR3 contains 10 residues. V lost 6 bases and J 7 bases, leaving 9 bases between the germline ends. This chain's CDR3 is CSVRQRTQYF. The CDR3 bases are TGCAGCGTGAGGCAACGGACCCAGTACTTC.

In this sample, this clonotype turned up a few times. The V call is TRBV7-9, the J call TRBJ2-7; 8 positions agree with TRBD2. The germline gives CDR1 SEHNR, CDR2 FQNEAQ (reference sequence). The CDR3 is 17 amino acids. Trimming cost V 6 bases and J 3 bases; bases outside gene matches: 16. CDR3 sequence (DNA): TGTGCCAGCAGACCTAGTGCCGGGGGGGTAACCCACTACGAGCAGTACTTC. As protein: CASRPSAGGVTHYEQYF.

The chain uses TRBV12-3 or TRBV12-4 and TRBJ2-5; D is perhaps TRBD1 (6 bases). The J call may be mistaken, given a closer DNA end match to TRBJ2-1. The CDR3 is 13 residues long. The CDR3 sequence is CASSFGQKEEQFF. The CDR3, as DNA: TGTGCCAGCAGTTTCGGACAGAAGGAGGAGCAGTTCTTC.

The chain carries TRBV2 and TRBJ2-1; 11 bases are shared with TRBD2. The closer fit of TRBJ2-7 to the DNA end suggests the J call may be wrong. This CDR3 comprises 16 residues. Germline CDR1 is SNHLY and CDR2 is FYNNEI. The CDR3 here is CASRRGLAENSYEQYF. CDR3 DNA: TGTGCCAGCAGGAGGGGACTAGCGGAAAACTCCTACGAGCAGTACTTC.

This clonotype was counted only a few times. This chain connects TRBV7-9 to TRBJ1-4; 7 nucleotides line up with TRBD1. The trim removed 3 bases at V and 6 bases at J, leaving 7 bases unmatched. CDR3 length: 15 residues. Germline V gene lookup returns CDR1 SEHNR and CDR2 FQNEAQ (reference sequence). The CDR3 sequence: CASSFGQALDEKLFF. The CDR3 region has the DNA TGTGCCAGCAGCTTCGGACAGGCTCTAGATGAAAAACTGTTTTTT.

This clonotype turned up a few times. This CDR3 is CASSVPPGQETQYF. CDR3 bases: TGTGCCAGCAGCGTCCCTCCCGGCCAAGAGACCCAGTACTTC. This chain links TRBV7-2 with TRBJ2-5; D is unresolved. Germline assignment: CDR1 SGHTA and CDR2 FQGNSA. Trimming took 5 bases from V and 1 from J, leaving 11 bases between them. CDR3 size: 14 residues.

This clonotype was counted a few times. The chain joins TRBV28 to TRBJ1-1; TRBD1 matches 7 bases. CDR1 is MDHEN and CDR2 is SYDVKM in the germline V gene. Trimming removed 6 bases from V and 4 bases from J; junction bases left unmatched: 5. The CDR3 is made up of 13 amino acids. This chain's CDR3 is CASRAEGATEAFF. Written as DNA, the CDR3 is TGTGCCAGCAGGGCTGAGGGGGCCACTGAAGCTTTCTTT. The full variable domain, rest sourced from reference TRBV28 and TRBJ1-1, is DVKVTQSSRYLVKRTGEKVFLECVQDMDHENMFWYRQDPGLGLRLIYFSYDVKMKEKGDIPEGYSVSREKKERFSLILESASTNQTSMYLCASRAEGATEAFFGQGTRLTVV.

The chain uses TRBV20-1 and TRBJ2-7; D may be TRBD2 (6 bases). The CDR3 runs 14 residues. Trimming shortened V by 7 bases and J by 9 bases, and 25 bases separated the two germline ends. CDR1 DFQATT and CDR2 SNEGSKA come from the germline V gene (reference sequence). The CDR3: CSGTGTGPYERQYF. The CDR3 nucleotides read TGCAGTGGCACCGGGACTGGGCCCTACGAGCGGCAGTACTTC.